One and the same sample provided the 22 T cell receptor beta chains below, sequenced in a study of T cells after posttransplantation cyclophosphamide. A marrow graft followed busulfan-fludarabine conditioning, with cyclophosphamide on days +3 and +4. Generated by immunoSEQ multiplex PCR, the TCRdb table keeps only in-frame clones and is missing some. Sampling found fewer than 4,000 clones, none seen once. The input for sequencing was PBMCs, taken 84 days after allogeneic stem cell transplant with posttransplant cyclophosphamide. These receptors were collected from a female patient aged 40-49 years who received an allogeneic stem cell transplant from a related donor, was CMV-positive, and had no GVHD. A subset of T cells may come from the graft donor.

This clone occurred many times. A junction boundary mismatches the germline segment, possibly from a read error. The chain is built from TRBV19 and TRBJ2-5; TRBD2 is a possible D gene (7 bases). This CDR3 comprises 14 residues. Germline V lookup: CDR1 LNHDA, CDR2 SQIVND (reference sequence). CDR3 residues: CASSFKGGQGTQYF. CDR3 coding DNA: TGTGCCAGTAGTTTCAAGGGGGGGCAAGGGACCCAGTACTTC.

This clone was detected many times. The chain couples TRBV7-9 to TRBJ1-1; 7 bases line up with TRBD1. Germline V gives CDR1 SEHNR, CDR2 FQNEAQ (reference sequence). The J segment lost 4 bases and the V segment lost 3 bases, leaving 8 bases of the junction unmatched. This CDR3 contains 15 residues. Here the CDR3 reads CASSFPTGVGTEAFF. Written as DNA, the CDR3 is TGTGCCAGCAGCTTCCCCACAGGGGTGGGCACTGAAGCTTTCTTT.

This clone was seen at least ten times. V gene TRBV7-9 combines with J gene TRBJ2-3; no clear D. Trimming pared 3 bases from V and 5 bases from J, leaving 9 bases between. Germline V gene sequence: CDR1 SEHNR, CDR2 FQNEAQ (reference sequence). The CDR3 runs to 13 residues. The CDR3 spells CASSLAVLDTQYF. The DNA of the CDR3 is TGTGCCAGCAGCTTGGCAGTTTTAGATACGCAGTATTTT.

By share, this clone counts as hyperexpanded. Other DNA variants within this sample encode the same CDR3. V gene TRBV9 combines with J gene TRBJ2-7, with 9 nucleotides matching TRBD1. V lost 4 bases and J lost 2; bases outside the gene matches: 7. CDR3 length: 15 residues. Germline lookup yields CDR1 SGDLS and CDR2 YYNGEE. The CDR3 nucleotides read TGTGCCAGCAGCATCGGACAGGGGACGGCCTACGAGCAGTACTTC. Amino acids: CASSIGQGTAYEQYF.

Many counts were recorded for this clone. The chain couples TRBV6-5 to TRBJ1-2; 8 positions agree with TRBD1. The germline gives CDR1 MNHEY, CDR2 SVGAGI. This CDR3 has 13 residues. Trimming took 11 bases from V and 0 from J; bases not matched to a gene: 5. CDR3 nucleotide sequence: TGTGCCGTGGGACAGGACTCTAACTATGGCTACACCTTC. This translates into CAVGQDSNYGYTF.

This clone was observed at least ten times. The CDR3 region has the DNA TGTGCCAGCAGCTTGGACTTAGGAGGACTCGGAGCTTTCTTT. Residues: CASSLDLGGLGAFF. The V and J genes are TRBV7-2 and TRBJ1-1; D is unresolved. This CDR3 contains 14 residues. Germline-derived CDR1 and CDR2 are SGHTA and FQGNSA. V was shortened by 3 bases and J by 10 bases, with 18 bases between the two germline ends.

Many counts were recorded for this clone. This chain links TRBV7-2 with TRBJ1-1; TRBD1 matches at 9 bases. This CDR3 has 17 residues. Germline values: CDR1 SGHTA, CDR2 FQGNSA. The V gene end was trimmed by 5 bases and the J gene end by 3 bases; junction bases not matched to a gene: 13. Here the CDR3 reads CASSPGQGTPKDTEAFF. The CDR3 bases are TGTGCCAGCAGCCCGGGACAGGGCACCCCGAAGGACACTGAAGCTTTCTTT.

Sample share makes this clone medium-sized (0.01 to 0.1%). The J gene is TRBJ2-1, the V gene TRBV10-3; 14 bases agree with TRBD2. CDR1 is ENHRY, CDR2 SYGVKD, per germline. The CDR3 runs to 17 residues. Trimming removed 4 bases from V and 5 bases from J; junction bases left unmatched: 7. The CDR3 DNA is TGTGCCATCAGTGGTAGGACTAGCGGGGGGCCCAACAATGAGCAGTTCTTC. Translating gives CAISGRTSGGPNNEQFF.

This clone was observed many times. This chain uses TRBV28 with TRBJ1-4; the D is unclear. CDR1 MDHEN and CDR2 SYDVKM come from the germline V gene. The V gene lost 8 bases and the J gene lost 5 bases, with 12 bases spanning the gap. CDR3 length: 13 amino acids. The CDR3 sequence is CASQWAGNEKLFF. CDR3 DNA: TGTGCCAGCCAATGGGCGGGGAATGAAAAACTGTTTTTT. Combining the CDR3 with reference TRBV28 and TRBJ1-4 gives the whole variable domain DVKVTQSSRYLVKRTGEKVFLECVQDMDHENMFWYRQDPGLGLRLIYFSYDVKMKEKGDIPEGYSVSREKKERFSLILESASTNQTSMYLCASQWAGNEKLFFGSGTQLSVL.

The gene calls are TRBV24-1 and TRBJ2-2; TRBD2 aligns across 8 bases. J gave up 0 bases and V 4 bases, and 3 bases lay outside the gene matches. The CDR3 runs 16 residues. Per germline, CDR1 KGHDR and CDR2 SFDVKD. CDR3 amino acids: CATSDLAGSNTGELFF. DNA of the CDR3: TGTGCCACCAGTGACCTAGCGGGTTCGAACACCGGGGAGCTGTTTTTT.

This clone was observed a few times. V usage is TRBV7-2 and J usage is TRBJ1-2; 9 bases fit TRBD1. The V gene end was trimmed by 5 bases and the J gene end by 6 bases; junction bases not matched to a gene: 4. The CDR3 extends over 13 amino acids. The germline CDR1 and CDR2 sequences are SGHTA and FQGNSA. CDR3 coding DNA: TGTGCCAGCAGCCAGGGACAGGGAGATGGCTACACCTTC. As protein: CASSQGQGDGYTF.

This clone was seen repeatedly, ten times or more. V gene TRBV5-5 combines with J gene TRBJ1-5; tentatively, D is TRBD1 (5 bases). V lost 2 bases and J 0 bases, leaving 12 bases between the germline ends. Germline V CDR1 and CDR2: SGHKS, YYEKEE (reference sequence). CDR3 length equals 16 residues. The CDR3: CASSFSRQLSNQPQHF. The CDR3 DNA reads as TGTGCCAGCAGCTTCTCCAGACAGCTTAGCAATCAGCCCCAGCATTTT.

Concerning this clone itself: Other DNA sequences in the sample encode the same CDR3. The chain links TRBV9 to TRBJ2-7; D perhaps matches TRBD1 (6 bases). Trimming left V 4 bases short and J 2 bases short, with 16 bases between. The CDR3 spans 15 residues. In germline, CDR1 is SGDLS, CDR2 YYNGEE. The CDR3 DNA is TGTGCCAGCAGCTTCAGGCAGGGGACGGCCTACGAGCAGTACTTC. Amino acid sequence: CASSFRQGTAYEQYF.

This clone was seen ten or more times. As DNA, the CDR3 is TGTGCCAGCAGCTACGACAGCTACGAGCAGTACTTC. Its protein product is CASSYDSYEQYF. The chain uses TRBV11-2 and TRBJ2-7; D perhaps matches TRBD1 (5 bases). The V end lost 4 bases, the J end lost 3 bases, and 7 bases lay between the germline ends. The germline V gene has CDR1 SGHAT and CDR2 FQNNGV. This CDR3 spans 12 amino acids.

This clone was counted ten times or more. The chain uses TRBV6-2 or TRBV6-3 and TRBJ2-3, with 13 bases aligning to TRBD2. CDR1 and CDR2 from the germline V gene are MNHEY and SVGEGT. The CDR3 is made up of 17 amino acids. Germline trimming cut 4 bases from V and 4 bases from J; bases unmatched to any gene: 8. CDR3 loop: CASSSSQLAGGPDTQYF. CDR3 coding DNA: TGTGCCAGCAGTTCCTCTCAACTAGCGGGAGGGCCAGATACGCAGTATTTT.

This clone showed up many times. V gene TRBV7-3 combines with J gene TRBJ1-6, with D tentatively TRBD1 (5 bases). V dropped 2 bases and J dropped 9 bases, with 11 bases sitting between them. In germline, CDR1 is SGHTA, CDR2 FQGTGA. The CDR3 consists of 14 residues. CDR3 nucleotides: TGTGCCAGCAGCTTAGGGGGACTTGGTTCACCCCTCCACTTT. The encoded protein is CASSLGGLGSPLHF.

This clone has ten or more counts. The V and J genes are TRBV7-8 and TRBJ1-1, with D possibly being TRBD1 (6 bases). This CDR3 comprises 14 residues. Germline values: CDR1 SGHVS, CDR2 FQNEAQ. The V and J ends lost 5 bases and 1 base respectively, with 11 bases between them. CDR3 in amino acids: CASSKLQGNTEAFF. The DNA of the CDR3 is TGTGCCAGCAGCAAATTACAGGGGAACACTGAAGCTTTCTTT.

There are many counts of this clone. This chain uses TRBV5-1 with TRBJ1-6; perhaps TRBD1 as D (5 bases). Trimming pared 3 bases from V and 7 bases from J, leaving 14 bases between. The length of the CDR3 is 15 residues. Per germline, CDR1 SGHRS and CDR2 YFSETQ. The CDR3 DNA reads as TGCGCCAGCAGCTCGACAGAACTCAGGAATTCACCCCTCCACTTT. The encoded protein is CASSSTELRNSPLHF.

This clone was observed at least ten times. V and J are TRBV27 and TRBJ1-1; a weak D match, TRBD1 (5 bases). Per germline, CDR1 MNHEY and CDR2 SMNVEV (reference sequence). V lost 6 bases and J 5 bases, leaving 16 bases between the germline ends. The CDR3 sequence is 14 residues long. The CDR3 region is CASRRGGGGTEAFF. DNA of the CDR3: TGTGCCAGCAGGAGAGGTGGGGGGGGTACTGAAGCTTTCTTT.

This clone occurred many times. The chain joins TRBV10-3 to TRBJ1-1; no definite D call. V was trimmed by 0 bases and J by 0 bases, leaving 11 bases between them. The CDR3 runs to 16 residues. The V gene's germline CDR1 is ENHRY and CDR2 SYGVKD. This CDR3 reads CAISESMQRMNTEAFF. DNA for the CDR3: TGTGCCATCAGTGAGTCGATGCAGCGAATGAACACTGAAGCTTTCTTT.

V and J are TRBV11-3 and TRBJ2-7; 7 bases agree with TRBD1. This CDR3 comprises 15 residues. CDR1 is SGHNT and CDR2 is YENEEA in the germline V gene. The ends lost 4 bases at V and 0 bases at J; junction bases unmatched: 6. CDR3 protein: CASSSDRVNSYEQYF. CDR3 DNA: TGTGCCAGCAGCTCCGACAGGGTTAACTCCTACGAGCAGTACTTC. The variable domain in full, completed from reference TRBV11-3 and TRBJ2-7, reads EAGVVQSPRYKIIEKKQPVAFWCNPISGHNTLYWYLQNLGQGPELLIRYENEEAVDDSQLPKDRFSAERLKGVDSTLKIQPAELGDSAVYLCASSSDRVNSYEQYFGPGTRLTVT.

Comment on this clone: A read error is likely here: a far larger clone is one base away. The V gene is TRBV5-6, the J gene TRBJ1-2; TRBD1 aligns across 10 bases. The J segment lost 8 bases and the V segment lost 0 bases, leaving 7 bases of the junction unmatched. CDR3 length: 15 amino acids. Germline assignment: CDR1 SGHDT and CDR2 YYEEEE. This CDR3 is CASSLGDDRGQGYTF. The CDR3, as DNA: TGTGCCAGCAGCTTGGGGGACGACAGGGGGCAAGGCTACACCTTC.